The 14 T cell receptor beta chains listed next were all sequenced from one sample in a study of T-cell memory formation after mild COVID-19 (TCRdb year 2021). The library was produced with 5' RACE. The listed sequencing device is Illumina NovaSeq 6000. Clones were called with MiXCR by TCRdb after fastp trimmed the public reads at Q25, and only in-frame beta chains were retained. Rows matching on CDR3 protein sequence are summarized as one entry with the most common DNA and genes. In all, the sample holds around 340,000 distinct CDR3 sequences, and approximately 12% of those were seen once. About 22% of the sample rests with the top ten. Sequenced: PBMCs or a T cell subset sorted from them (not recorded which). Receptor source: a man aged 18-30 years who had mild COVID-19 (a few samples of this study predate the infection). The sample titles of this study are shuffled in the database, so cell type and time point are left out; the donor was told from shared clones.

In its sample, this clonotype was seen a few times. The chain links TRBV18 to TRBJ2-4; D is tentatively TRBD1 or TRBD2 (5 bases each). CDR3 size: 17 residues. V lost 0 bases and J lost 3, with 15 bases in between. Germline-derived CDR1 and CDR2 are KGHSH and LQKENI. DNA for the CDR3: TGTGCCAGCTCACCACCGGGGGATTCGGGCGGCAAAAACATTCAGTACTTC. This sequence encodes CASSPPGDSGGKNIQYF. The full variable domain, completed using reference TRBV18 and TRBJ2-4, is NAGVMQNPRHLVRRRGQEARLRCSPMKGHSHVYWYRQLPEEGLKFMVYLQKENIIDESGMPKERFSAEFPKEGPSILRIQQVVRGDSAAYFCASSPPGDSGGKNIQYFGAGTRLSVL.

The gene calls are TRBV7-9 and TRBJ2-5; TRBD2 matches 11 bases. The V gene end was trimmed by 5 bases and the J gene end by 3 bases; junction bases not matched to a gene: 2. The CDR3 has 14 amino acids. Germline V gives CDR1 SEHNR, CDR2 FQNEAQ (reference sequence). For the CDR3, the DNA is TGTGCCAGCAGCCAGACTAGCGGGGAAGAGACCCAGTACTTC. Its protein product is CASSQTSGEETQYF.

The chain links TRBV4-1 to TRBJ2-2; TRBD2 aligns across 9 bases. There are 17 residues in the CDR3. Germline V gives CDR1 MGHRA, CDR2 YSYEKL. V shed 4 bases, J shed 3 bases, and the junction held 9 bases outside the gene matches. As DNA, the CDR3 is TGCGCCAGCAGCCCGGACGGACTAGCGTCTTACACCGGGGAGCTGTTTTTT. It translates to CASSPDGLASYTGELFF.

This chain connects TRBV25-1 to TRBJ2-7, with a possible D match to TRBD2 (6 bases). The V and J ends lost 4 bases and 2 bases respectively, with 15 bases between them. Germline V gene sequence: CDR1 MGHDK, CDR2 SYGVNS. CDR3 length equals 15 residues. CDR3 in amino acids: CASSGQEGMPYEQYF. CDR3 sequence (DNA): TGTGCCAGCAGTGGGCAGGAGGGGATGCCCTACGAGCAGTACTTC.

J is TRBJ2-7 and V is TRBV6-2 or TRBV6-3, with D tentatively TRBD1 or TRBD2 (5 bases each). Trimming took off 7 bases at V and 5 bases at J, with 18 bases between the two ends. This CDR3 contains 14 residues. In germline, CDR1 is MNHEY, CDR2 SVGEGT. CDR3 amino acids: CASTPLRDVHEQYF. CDR3 bases: TGTGCCAGCACCCCGCTCCGGGACGTCCACGAGCAGTACTTC.

This clonotype was recorded many times. The chain links TRBV15 to TRBJ1-1; D possibly corresponds to TRBD1 (6 bases). Germline V lookup: CDR1 LNHNV, CDR2 YYDKDF (reference sequence). The CDR3 sequence is 15 residues long. Trimming shortened V by 2 bases and J by 8 bases, and 18 bases separated the two germline ends. Here the CDR3 DNA reads TGTGCCACCAGCAGAAAGGACAGCAATAAACCAGAAGCTTTCTTT. Its protein product is CATSRKDSNKPEAFF.

V usage is TRBV4-3 and J usage is TRBJ2-7; 9 bases are shared with TRBD2. The CDR3 consists of 16 residues. Per germline, CDR1 LGHNA and CDR2 YSLEER. The ends lost 0 bases at V and 3 bases at J; junction bases unmatched: 6. Here the CDR3 DNA reads TGCGCCAGCAGCCAAGATCAGAGCGGGGGGCGCTACGAGCAGTACTTC. Amino acid sequence: CASSQDQSGGRYEQYF.

This clonotype came up many times. This chain joins TRBV5-1 and TRBJ2-2; 12 nucleotides line up with TRBD2. The CDR3 consists of 18 residues. V lost 1 base to trimming and J lost 1 base; unmatched junction nucleotides: 5. CDR1 and CDR2 (germline): SGHRS, YFSETQ. In nucleotides, the CDR3 is TGCGCCAGCAGCTTGCAAGGACTAGCGGGGTTGAACACCGGGGAGCTGTTTTTT. It translates to CASSLQGLAGLNTGELFF.

V is TRBV7-9 and J is TRBJ2-5; 7 bases line up with TRBD2. J was trimmed by 5 bases and V by 3 bases; bases with no gene match: 6. Germline V gives CDR1 SEHNR, CDR2 FQNEAQ (reference sequence). This CDR3 spans 14 amino acids. In DNA form, the CDR3 reads TGTGCCAGCAGCTTTCCAGCGGGGCGGGAGACCCAGTACTTC. Amino acid sequence: CASSFPAGRETQYF.

The chain is built from TRBV11-2 and TRBJ2-7, with 8 bases that match TRBD1. The length of the CDR3 is 12 residues. V shed 8 bases and J 3 bases; nucleotides not matched to a gene: 3. Germline loops: CDR1 SGHAT, CDR2 FQNNGV. DNA of the CDR3: TGTGCCAGCTCGGGACAGGACTACGAGCAGTACTTC. This encodes CASSGQDYEQYF.

V and J are TRBV7-9 and TRBJ1-4; the D gene is possibly TRBD1 (6 bases). Per the germline V gene, CDR1 is SEHNR and CDR2 is FQNEAQ (reference sequence). This CDR3 has 13 amino acids. V dropped 8 bases and J dropped 8 bases, with 15 bases sitting between them. CDR3 amino acids: CASRPQGREKLFF. The DNA of the CDR3 is TGTGCCAGCCGCCCTCAGGGGCGGGAAAAACTGTTTTTT.

The chain employs TRBV6-1 and TRBJ2-3; 8 bases are a match to TRBD2. Germline CDR1 and CDR2: MNHNS and SASEGT. V trimming: 6 bases; J trimming: 2 bases; junction bases outside the gene matches: 10. The CDR3 covers 16 residues. The CDR3 loop is CASRAALAGPTDTQYF. CDR3 DNA sequence: TGTGCCAGCAGAGCCGCCCTAGCGGGTCCCACAGATACGCAGTATTTT.

This clonotype was picked up a small number of times. The J gene is TRBJ2-2, the V gene TRBV5-5; D gene unclear. Germline assignment: CDR1 SGHKS and CDR2 YYEKEE (reference sequence). V gave up 2 bases and J gave up 6 bases, with 17 bases separating them. This CDR3 comprises 16 residues. Written as DNA, the CDR3 is TGTGCCAGCAGCTTAGACCCACACTATCGAGCCGGGGAGCTGTTTTTT. This encodes CASSLDPHYRAGELFF.

The CDR3 sequence is CASSQELGRGIRGTDTQYF. The CDR3 nucleotides are TGCGCCAGCAGCCAAGAGCTGGGAAGAGGGATTCGGGGCACAGATACGCAGTATTTT. The V call is TRBV4-1, the J call TRBJ2-3, with D tentatively TRBD2 (5 bases). V was shortened by 0 bases and J by 1 base, with 20 bases between the two germline ends. The CDR3 spans 19 residues. CDR1 is MGHRA and CDR2 is YSYEKL in the germline V gene.